Listed below are T cell receptor beta chains from one sample, sequenced in a study of blood T cell repertoires in COVID-19. TCRdb keeps only in-frame clones here, not all; method: immunoSEQ multiplex PCR. This sample has 300,000 to 350,000 clones; 75% to 90% occur once, and the top ten carry about 6.3%. Source material: peripheral blood. These receptors were obtained from a woman aged 50 to 60 with COVID-19, enrolled during active disease. Each CDR3 is given with its conserved first and last residue. A D gene is named only where the DNA matches it firmly. Size is omitted from some rows. Given values are once, few, many or a class for expanded clones.

j_call v_call clone_size d_call cdr3_aa cdr3_nt
TRBJ2-7 TRBV9 . . CATSLRPNYEQYF TGTGCCACGTCACTAAGACCCAACTACGAGCAGTACTTC
TRBJ1-5 TRBV5-1 . TRBD1 CASSLEQGGNQPQHF TGCGCCAGCAGCTTGGAACAGGGGGGCAATCAGCCCCAGCATTTT
TRBJ1-1 TRBV9 . . CASSGKTQRMNTEAFF TGTGCCAGCAGCGGTAAAACACAGAGAATGAACACTGAAGCTTTCTTT
TRBJ2-4 TRBV15 . . CATSRDGASQSRNIQYF TGTGCCACCAGCAGAGATGGCGCTAGTCAGAGTAGAAACATTCAGTACTTC
TRBJ2-1 TRBV19 . . CASSSIGRYNEQFF TGTGCCAGTAGTAGCATAGGGAGGTACAATGAGCAGTTCTTC
TRBJ2-5 TRBV19 . . CASSGQQETQYF TGTGCCAGTAGCGGACAGCAAGAGACCCAGTACTTC
TRBJ2-1 TRBV6-1 . TRBD1 CASSEFSQSGGRYEQFF TGTGCCAGCAGTGAATTCAGCCAGTCAGGGGGCAGGTATGAGCAGTTCTTC
TRBJ2-1 TRBV5-1 . TRBD1 CASNKDRHNEQFF TGCGCCAGTAATAAGGACAGGCACAATGAGCAGTTCTTC
TRBJ2-1 TRBV28 . . CASSLPQVEQFF TGTGCCAGCAGTTTGCCCCAGGTTGAGCAGTTCTTC
TRBJ2-1 TRBV19 once TRBD2 CASSGRATFF TGTGCCAGTAGCGGGAGGGCCACGTTCTTC
TRBJ1-4 TRBV4-1 . TRBD1 CASSHGTASNEKLFF TGCGCCAGCAGCCACGGGACAGCTTCTAATGAAAAACTGTTTTTT
TRBJ2-3 TRBV4-1 . TRBD2 CASSQGGLAGFNVGDTQYF TGCGCCAGCAGCCAAGGGGGACTAGCGGGATTCAATGTGGGGGATACGCAGTATTTT
TRBJ2-7 TRBV3-1/TRBV3-2 . TRBD2 CASSQGLAGINEQYF TGTGCCAGCAGCCAAGGACTAGCGGGAATCAACGAGCAGTACTTC
TRBJ2-7 TRBV6-4 . TRBD2 CASRPFGGAEAYEQYF TGTGCCAGCAGGCCCTTCGGGGGGGCGGAGGCCTACGAGCAGTACTTC
TRBJ1-5 TRBV6-2/TRBV6-3 . . CASSYGGRSNQPQHF TGTGCCAGCAGTTACGGAGGGAGGAGCAATCAGCCCCAGCATTTT
TRBJ1-2 TRBV29-1 . TRBD1 CSVEVVAGGGDGYTF TGCAGCGTTGAAGTGGTTGCAGGGGGAGGAGATGGCTACACCTTC
TRBJ2-3 TRBV24-1 once TRBD2 CATSAGSGNTDTQYF TGTGCCACCAGTGCGGGTAGCGGGAACACAGATACGCAGTATTTT
TRBJ2-5 TRBV18 . TRBD1 CASSPGQPPETQYF TGTGCCAGCTCACCGGGACAGCCGCCGGAGACCCAGTACTTC
TRBJ2-5 TRBV6-2/TRBV6-3 . . CASSTAPPAETQYF TGTGCCAGCAGTACAGCCCCTCCGGCAGAGACCCAGTACTTC
TRBJ1-2 TRBV15 . . CATNNGGVNYGYTF TGTGCCACCAATAACGGAGGCGTCAACTATGGCTACACCTTC
TRBJ2-7 TRBV9 . TRBD1 CASSTSGGATINYEQYF TGTGCCAGCAGCACCTCAGGGGGCGCGACCATTAACTACGAGCAGTACTTC
TRBJ2-7 TRBV29-1 . . CSSVRGNEQYF TGCAGCTCCGTCCGGGGTAACGAGCAGTACTTC
TRBJ1-2 TRBV7-9 . TRBD1 CASSLTTGGGNYGYTF TGTGCCAGCAGCTTAACTACAGGGGGCGGTAACTATGGCTACACCTTC
TRBJ1-1 TRBV11-2 once . CASSLDRNTEAFF TGTGCCAGCAGCTTAGACAGGAACACTGAAGCTTTCTTT
TRBJ2-3 TRBV2 . TRBD2 CASSGPGGGRSDTQYF TGTGCCAGCAGTGGGCCGGGGGGCGGGAGGTCAGATACGCAGTATTTT
TRBJ2-2 TRBV18 . . CASSPRNSPNTGELFF TGTGCCAGCTCACCACGAAACTCCCCGAACACCGGGGAGCTGTTTTTT
TRBJ1-2 TRBV5-6 . . CASSGGQDYGYTF TGTGCCAGCAGCGGGGGACAAGACTATGGCTACACCTTC
TRBJ1-1 TRBV2 . . CATQYVTNTEAFF TGTGCCACTCAGTATGTTACGAACACTGAAGCTTTCTTT
TRBJ2-7 TRBV13 . TRBD2 CASSLGTSGRVEYYEQYF TGTGCCAGCAGCTTAGGGACTAGCGGGAGGGTGGAGTACTACGAGCAGTACTTC
TRBJ2-4 TRBV3-1/TRBV3-2 . TRBD1 CASSQDPEVRGNIQYF TGTGCCAGCAGCCAAGATCCAGAGGTCAGGGGGAACATTCAGTACTTC
TRBJ2-2 TRBV3-1/TRBV3-2 . . CASSPFLGTGELFF TGTGCCAGCAGCCCTTTCCTCGGCACCGGGGAGCTGTTTTTT
TRBJ2-1 TRBV29-1 . TRBD2 CSVVVAGGPVYEQFF TGCAGCGTGGTGGTAGCGGGAGGGCCGGTTTATGAGCAGTTCTTC
TRBJ2-7 TRBV11-2 . TRBD2 CASSLDGAGPYEQYF TGTGCCAGCAGCTTAGATGGAGCGGGACCCTACGAGCAGTACTTC
TRBJ2-2 TRBV5-1 . TRBD2 CASSPPGLAGATGELFF TGCGCCAGCAGCCCCCCGGGACTAGCGGGAGCCACCGGGGAGCTGTTTTTT
TRBJ2-5 TRBV15 . . CATSRDNRGGETQYF TGTGCCACCAGCAGAGATAACAGGGGAGGAGAGACCCAGTACTTC
TRBJ2-3 TRBV24-1 . . CATSDRLVSDTQYF TGTGCCACCAGTGACCGCTTAGTGTCGGATACGCAGTATTTT
TRBJ2-2 TRBV7-9 . . CASSQGSTGELFF TGTGCCAGCAGCCAGGGGAGCACCGGGGAGCTGTTTTTT